The next 10 T cell receptor beta chains were all read from a single sample in a study of cytomegalovirus exposure and HLA in healthy donors (dated by TCRdb to about 2017). The protocol used for the library was the immunoSEQ multiplex PCR assay. For the multiplex PCR, a mixture combining 60 forward primers for TCR Vbeta segments and 13 reverse primers for TCR Jbeta segments was used. This immuneACCESS table, as held by TCRdb, lists in-frame sequences with V and J called but not all clones. Of the missing ones, under half trace to an unresolved V gene in checked studies; the others have no known cause. This sample gives 120,000 or so clones in total; roughly 85% of them show up just once. The ten largest make up roughly 20% of the sample. The sample taken for sequencing was PBMCs. These receptors were collected from a man between 18 and 29 years old in good health and CMV-seropositive.

As concerns this clone: This sample includes further DNA sequences coding for the same CDR3. The rearrangement uses TRBV15 and TRBJ2-7; TRBD1 matches at 8 bases. CDR3 size: 21 residues. Germline V gene data show CDR1 as LNHNV and CDR2 as YYDKDF (reference sequence). After removal of 2 bases from V and 0 bases from J, the junction contained 21 bases not matched to a gene. In DNA, the CDR3 is TGTGCCACCAGCAGACCCGACCAACCCATCTCAGACAGGGGTCCCTCCTACGAGCAGTACTTC. Translating it yields CATSRPDQPISDRGPSYEQYF. The entire variable domain, with the rest obtained from reference TRBV15 and TRBJ2-7, is as follows: DAMVIQNPRYQVTQFGKPVTLSCSQTLNHNVMYWYQQKSSQAPKLLFHYYDKDFNNEADTPDNFQSRRPNTSFCFLDIRSPGLGDTAMYLCATSRPDQPISDRGPSYEQYFGPGTRLTVT.

The CDR3 nucleotides are TGCAGTGCCCCCGACAGGGTGGCCCAGTACTTC. Protein sequence: CSAPDRVAQYF. The chain uses TRBV20-1 and TRBJ2-5; TRBD1 matches 7 bases. Losses at the gene ends were 6 bases for V and 9 bases for J; bases not matched to a gene: 7. The germline gives CDR1 DFQATT, CDR2 SNEGSKA (reference sequence). The CDR3 sequence is 11 residues long.

The chain links TRBV7-3 to TRBJ2-1; TRBD2 matches at 11 bases. In germline, CDR1 is SGHTA, CDR2 FQGTGA. The V gene end was trimmed by 3 bases and the J gene end by 9 bases; junction bases not matched to a gene: 4. The length of the CDR3 is 14 residues. CDR3 nucleotides: TGTGCCAGCAGCTTTAGCGGGGGGGCGAGTGAGCAGTTCTTC. Translation gives CASSFSGGASEQFF.

The gene calls are TRBV27 and TRBJ2-5; D is uncertain. This CDR3 contains 14 residues. Trimming took 2 bases from V and 1 from J, leaving 8 bases between them. Germline V gene data show CDR1 as MNHEY and CDR2 as SMNVEV (reference sequence). The CDR3 coding sequence is TGTGCCAGCAGTTTAGGGCAGCTCCAAGAGACCCAGTACTTC. This codes for CASSLGQLQETQYF.

The table lists this clone with a count of one. The chain combines TRBV7-8 with TRBJ1-5; TRBD1 matches 7 bases. The CDR3 spans 14 residues. The germline CDR1 and CDR2 sequences are SGHVS and FQNEAQ. With 5 bases clipped from V and 2 bases from J, the junction kept 3 bases outside the gene matches. The CDR3 is CASSPGTGNQPQHF. CDR3 bases: TGTGCCAGCAGCCCCGGGACAGGCAATCAGCCCCAGCATTTT.

The chain couples TRBV5-8 to TRBJ2-1, with TRBD1 as a possible D gene (6 bases). V was cut by 4 bases and J by 7 bases, with 18 bases left in between. Germline V gene sequence: CDR1 SGHTS, CDR2 YDEGEE. This CDR3 comprises 15 residues. The chain's CDR3 is CASSPPDSGRNEQFF. For the CDR3, the DNA is TGTGCCAGCAGCCCGCCGGACAGTGGACGGAATGAGCAGTTCTTC.

To note about this clone: This specimen includes other DNA sequences encoding the same CDR3. The chain recombines TRBV6-5 with TRBJ1-1, with TRBD1 as a possible D gene (5 bases). CDR1 is MNHEY, CDR2 SVGAGI, per germline. CDR3 size: 13 residues. Trimming took 6 bases from V and 1 from J, leaving 9 bases between them. CDR3 sequence: CASRLGGNTEAFF. As DNA, the CDR3 is TGTGCCAGCAGACTGGGGGGGAACACTGAAGCTTTCTTT.

The chain recombines TRBV27 with TRBJ2-1; D may be TRBD2 (6 bases). The length of the CDR3 is 14 residues. V lost 9 bases and J 3 bases, leaving 15 bases between the germline ends. Germline values: CDR1 MNHEY, CDR2 SMNVEV (reference sequence). CDR3: CAREGLPDYNEQFF. As DNA, the CDR3 is TGTGCCAGGGAGGGACTCCCGGACTACAATGAGCAGTTCTTC.

V gene TRBV5-1 combines with J gene TRBJ2-7; 8 bases fit TRBD1. The CDR3 runs 14 residues. J gave up 7 bases and V 4 bases, and 10 bases lay outside the gene matches. Per the germline V gene, CDR1 is SGHRS and CDR2 is YFSETQ. The CDR3 here is CASSPGQGVREQYF. The CDR3 DNA reads TGCGCCAGCAGCCCTGGACAGGGTGTTAGGGAGCAGTACTTC.

The genes are TRBV9 and TRBJ2-5; 8 nucleotides agree with TRBD1. Unmatched junction bases numbered 6, after V lost 5 bases and J lost 6 bases. Looked up from germline, CDR1 is SGDLS and CDR2 is YYNGEE. The CDR3 has 13 amino acids. CDR3 protein: CASSSDRVQTQYF. DNA of the CDR3: TGTGCCAGCAGTTCGGACAGGGTTCAGACCCAGTACTTC.